Listed below are T cell receptor beta chains from one sample, sequenced in a study of T cell responses to AZD1222 COVID-19 vaccine. The protocol was immunoSEQ multiplex PCR, while the TCRdb copy is restricted to in-frame clones and leaves out a portion. The sample includes approximately 100,000 clones, over 85% of them seen just once. The sequenced sample was peripheral blood, obtained on day 0 of AZD1222 vaccination. The receptors were sampled from an adult in good health. The CDR3 runs from the conserved cysteine through the conserved F or W. D genes are given only for firm matches. Rows may omit the clone size; those that give it use once, few, many or a size class.

TGTGCCAGCAGCACTCAGGGGATCGGCGAAAAACTGTTTTTT | CASSTQGIGEKLFF | NA | TRBJ1-4 | TRBV9 | NA
TGTGCCAGCTCACCCCCTACCACAGGGGGTGGCTACACCTTC | CASSPPTTGGGYTF | TRBD1 | TRBJ1-2 | TRBV18 | once
TGTGCCAGCAGCCCGAGGGGGCTAGCAGGAGATACGCAGTATTTT | CASSPRGLAGDTQYF | TRBD1 | TRBJ2-3 | TRBV9 | NA
TGTGCCAGCAGCCCTGCGGAGGTCACTCATAATTCACCCCTCCACTTT | CASSPAEVTHNSPLHF | NA | TRBJ1-6 | TRBV3-1/TRBV3-2 | once
TGTGCCAGCAGCGTATCAGGGAACACTGAAGCTTTCTTT | CASSVSGNTEAFF | NA | TRBJ1-1 | TRBV9 | NA
TGCGCCAGCAGCCAAGATCGGGGCGCTGAAGCTTTCTTT | CASSQDRGAEAFF | NA | TRBJ1-1 | TRBV4-3 | NA
TGTGCCATCAGCACAGTCGGGAGTCCTGGAAACACCATATATTTT | CAISTVGSPGNTIYF | NA | TRBJ1-3 | TRBV10-3 | NA
TGTGCCAGCAGCTTAGTAGGGACAGGGGTATCCGAGCAGTACTTC | CASSLVGTGVSEQYF | TRBD1 | TRBJ2-7 | TRBV7-9 | NA
TGTGCCAGCAGCGTAGAACCCAGCGGGAGTGATGAGCAGTACTTC | CASSVEPSGSDEQYF | TRBD2 | TRBJ2-7 | TRBV9 | NA
TGTGCCAGCAGCAACTACGTACAGGGGGCATGTCAGCCCCAGCATTTT | CASSNYVQGACQPQHF | NA | TRBJ1-5 | TRBV21-1 | NA
TGTGCCAGTAGTCGCGGACAGGGCCTACGAACCTACGAGCAGTACTTC | CASSRGQGLRTYEQYF | TRBD1 | TRBJ2-7 | TRBV19 | once
TGTGCCAGCCGACTAGCGGGATTCTACAATGAGCAGTTCTTC | CASRLAGFYNEQFF | TRBD2 | TRBJ2-1 | TRBV28 | NA
TGTGCCAGTAGTATGACTGGGGGAGATACGCAGTATTTT | CASSMTGGDTQYF | NA | TRBJ2-3 | TRBV19 | NA
TGTGCCAGCAGCTTAGTGGGGTTCTCCTATAATTCACCCCTCCACTTT | CASSLVGFSYNSPLHF | NA | TRBJ1-6 | TRBV7-2 | NA
TGTGCCAGCAGCTTAGGGGGAGGGCTCGCCTACGAGCAGTACTTC | CASSLGGGLAYEQYF | TRBD2 | TRBJ2-7 | TRBV7-9 | once
TGTGCCAGCAGCGGGGGACCAGTGAGTGGGGTGGGAGAAAAACTGTTTTTT | CASSGGPVSGVGEKLFF | NA | TRBJ1-4 | TRBV7-9 | NA
TGTGCCAGCAGCCCCCTTGCGGGGGGGCGGGAGACCCAGTACTTC | CASSPLAGGRETQYF | TRBD2 | TRBJ2-5 | TRBV14 | NA
TGTGCCAGCAGTTACCACTCGAATGGGGCTCAGGGGGAGCAGTACTTC | CASSYHSNGAQGEQYF | NA | TRBJ2-7 | TRBV6-5 | NA
TGTGCCAGCAGCTACTCTACTGAAGCTTTCTTT | CASSYSTEAFF | NA | TRBJ1-1 | TRBV7-9 | NA
TGTGCCAGCAGCACCCAAAGGAGTGCCACAGATACGCAGTATTTT | CASSTQRSATDTQYF | NA | TRBJ2-3 | TRBV7-3 | NA
TGTGCCAGCAGGCCCTCCGGGACAGGGGTGTATGGCTACACCTTC | CASRPSGTGVYGYTF | TRBD1 | TRBJ1-2 | TRBV2 | NA
TGCGCCAGCAGCCTCGATTTGGATGGCTACACCTTC | CASSLDLDGYTF | NA | TRBJ1-2 | TRBV5-1 | NA
TGTGCCAGCAGTAAGGACTTGTCAAGTCAGCCCCAGCATTTT | CASSKDLSSQPQHF | NA | TRBJ1-5 | TRBV2 | NA
TGCGCCAGCAGCCAAGTGTGGATAGGGGGGGTTGGCTACACCTTC | CASSQVWIGGVGYTF | NA | TRBJ1-2 | TRBV4-3 | NA
TGTGCCTGGAGTGTACAGTCCGGGGCCAACGTCCTGACTTTC | CAWSVQSGANVLTF | NA | TRBJ2-6 | TRBV30 | once
TGTGCCAGCAGTTTACACTCCGGGACAGGGGGCGTCAAGCAGTTCTTC | CASSLHSGTGGVKQFF | TRBD1 | TRBJ2-1 | TRBV27 | once
TGTGCCAGCAGCGTGGGGGGGGTTGGTCAGCCCCAGCATTTT | CASSVGGVGQPQHF | NA | TRBJ1-5 | TRBV9 | NA
TGTGCCAGCAGCTCGAACGGGCCCCAGCATTTT | CASSSNGPQHF | NA | TRBJ1-5 | TRBV7-2 | NA
TGTGCCAGCAGTGTGAGTCTAGCGGGCGATACCCAGTACTTC | CASSVSLAGDTQYF | TRBD2 | TRBJ2-5 | TRBV2 | once
TGTGCCAGCAGCATCTACGAGCAGTACTTC | CASSIYEQYF | NA | TRBJ2-7 | TRBV21-1 | NA
TGTGCCAGCAGCCCCGGGGGGGGGAATAATTCACCCCTCCACTTT | CASSPGGGNNSPLHF | NA | TRBJ1-6 | TRBV7-3 | NA
TGTGCCAGTAGTATCCTCCTAAGTCCGGCTGTCTCTCGGCACAATGAGCAGTTCTTC | CASSILLSPAVSRHNEQFF | NA | TRBJ2-1 | TRBV19 | NA
TGCGCCAGCAGCTTGCGGCAAAAGGAAAACACTGAAGCTTTCTTT | CASSLRQKENTEAFF | NA | TRBJ1-1 | TRBV5-1 | NA
TGTGCCAGCAGCCAGGGACGGGATCAGCCCCAGCATTTT | CASSQGRDQPQHF | NA | TRBJ1-5 | TRBV3-1/TRBV3-2 | few
TGTGCCAGCAGCCAAGAGAGGCGGGGGCCGGGCCTGAATTCACCCCTCCACTTT | CASSQERRGPGLNSPLHF | NA | TRBJ1-6 | TRBV3-1/TRBV3-2 | NA
TGTGCCAGCAGCGTAGATGAGGCCTCACCCCTCCACTTT | CASSVDEASPLHF | NA | TRBJ1-6 | TRBV9 | NA
TGTGCCAGCAGTTTAAACTGGGGGAGGGATGGCTACACCTTC | CASSLNWGRDGYTF | NA | TRBJ1-2 | TRBV27 | few
TGTGCCAGCTCCCCTTCCCGTTCAGGGGTGAAGACTAATGAAAAACTGTTTTTT | CASSPSRSGVKTNEKLFF | NA | TRBJ1-4 | TRBV18 | NA
TGTGCCAGTAATCCAGGGTGGGACACTGAAGCTTTCTTT | CASNPGWDTEAFF | NA | TRBJ1-1 | TRBV19 | NA
TGCAGCGTTGAAGTCCAGGGGTTAGAAGCTTTCTTT | CSVEVQGLEAFF | NA | TRBJ1-1 | TRBV29-1 | NA
TGTGCCAGCAGCTTGGCGGCTAGCTACGAGCAGTACTTC | CASSLAASYEQYF | NA | TRBJ2-7 | TRBV5-6 | once
TGTGCCTGGGACCTCAACTATGGCTACACCTTC | CAWDLNYGYTF | NA | TRBJ1-2 | TRBV30 | NA
TGTGCCAGCAGCTCGAGCACTTCACCCCTCCACTTT | CASSSSTSPLHF | NA | TRBJ1-6 | TRBV7-2 | NA
TGTGCCAGTAGTATTTGGTTTGAGGGAAGAAACACTGAAGCTTTCTTT | CASSIWFEGRNTEAFF | NA | TRBJ1-1 | TRBV19 | NA